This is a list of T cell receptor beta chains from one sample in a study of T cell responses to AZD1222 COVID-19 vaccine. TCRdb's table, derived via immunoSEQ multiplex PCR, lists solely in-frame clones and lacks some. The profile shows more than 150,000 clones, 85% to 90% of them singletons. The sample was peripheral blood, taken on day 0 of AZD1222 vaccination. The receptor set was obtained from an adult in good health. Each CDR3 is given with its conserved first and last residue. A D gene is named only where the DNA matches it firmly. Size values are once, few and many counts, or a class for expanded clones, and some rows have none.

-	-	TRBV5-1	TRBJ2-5	CASSLVPAEETQYF	TGCGCCAGCAGCTTGGTCCCAGCAGAAGAGACCCAGTACTTC
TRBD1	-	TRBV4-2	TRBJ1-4	CASSQWKTGSRANEKLFF	TGTGCCAGCAGCCAATGGAAGACAGGGTCACGGGCGAATGAAAAACTGTTTTTT
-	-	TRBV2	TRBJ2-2	CASSVGTGELFF	TGTGCCAGCAGCGTAGGCACCGGGGAGCTGTTTTTT
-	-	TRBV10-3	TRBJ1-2	CAITQESMGAYTF	TGTGCCATCACTCAAGAGAGTATGGGGGCCTACACCTTC
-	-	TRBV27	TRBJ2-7	CASSPPGGEQYF	TGTGCCAGCAGTCCACCTGGTGGGGAGCAGTACTTC
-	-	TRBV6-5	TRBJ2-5	CASRRGATGAQYF	TGTGCCAGCCGAAGGGGGGCCACCGGGGCCCAGTACTTC
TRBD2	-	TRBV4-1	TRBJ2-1	CASSQAVAGGSNEQFF	TGCGCCAGCAGCCAAGCAGTAGCGGGGGGTTCGAATGAGCAGTTCTTC
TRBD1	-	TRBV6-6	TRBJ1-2	CASTFADRGLLGYTF	TGTGCCAGCACCTTTGCGGACAGGGGGCTCTTAGGCTACACCTTC
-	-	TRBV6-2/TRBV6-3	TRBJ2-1	CASSLLAQFYNEQFF	TGTGCCAGCAGTCTACTAGCCCAATTCTACAATGAGCAGTTCTTC
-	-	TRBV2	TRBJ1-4	CASRITTTNEKLFF	TGTGCCAGCAGGATAACAACGACTAATGAAAAACTGTTTTTT
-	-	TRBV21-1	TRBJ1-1	CASTKRGQGTEAFF	TGTGCCAGCACCAAACGAGGACAGGGAACTGAAGCTTTCTTT
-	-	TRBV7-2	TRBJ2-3	CASSSMGGPGDTQYF	TGTGCCAGCAGCTCGATGGGGGGCCCGGGAGATACGCAGTATTTT
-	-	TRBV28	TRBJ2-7	CASSSDLYEQYF	TGTGCCAGCAGTTCGGATCTCTACGAGCAGTACTTC
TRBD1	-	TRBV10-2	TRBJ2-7	CASSPSGGQPYEQYF	TGCGCCAGCAGTCCCTCAGGGGGCCAACCCTACGAGCAGTACTTC
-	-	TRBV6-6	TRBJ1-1	CASSFDSYTEAFF	TGTGCCAGCAGTTTTGACAGTTACACTGAAGCTTTCTTT
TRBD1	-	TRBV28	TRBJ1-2	CASSSPGQGYGYTF	TGTGCCAGCAGCTCACCGGGACAGGGGTATGGCTACACCTTC
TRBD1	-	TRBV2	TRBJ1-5	CASRDHRGRKSQPQHF	TGTGCCAGCAGGGACCACAGGGGGCGTAAGTCTCAGCCCCAGCATTTT
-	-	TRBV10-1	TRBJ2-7	CASSESSGYEQYF	TGCGCCAGCAGTGAGTCGTCAGGCTACGAGCAGTACTTC
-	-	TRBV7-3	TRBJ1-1	CASSLSPGYTEAFF	TGTGCCAGCAGCTTATCGCCGGGGTACACTGAAGCTTTCTTT
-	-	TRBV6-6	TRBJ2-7	CASSYPGSSYEQYF	TGTGCCAGCAGTTACCCTGGGAGCTCCTACGAGCAGTACTTC
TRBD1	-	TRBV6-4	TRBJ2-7	CASSDRNKAGQGSYEQYF	TGTGCCAGCAGTGACCGAAACAAGGCGGGACAGGGATCCTACGAGCAGTACTTC
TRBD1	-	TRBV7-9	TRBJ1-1	CASANRGDGDTEAFF	TGTGCCAGCGCAAACAGGGGCGACGGGGACACTGAAGCTTTCTTT
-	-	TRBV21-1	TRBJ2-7	CASSKADLLPTYEQYF	TGTGCCAGCAGCAAAGCGGACCTTCTCCCCACCTACGAGCAGTACTTC
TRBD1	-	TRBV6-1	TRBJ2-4	CASSELGQGLNIQYF	TGTGCCAGCAGTGAATTGGGACAGGGATTGAACATTCAGTACTTC
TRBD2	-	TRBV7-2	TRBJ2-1	CASSFGSGIVYEQFF	TGTGCCAGCAGCTTTGGTAGCGGGATCGTCTATGAGCAGTTCTTC
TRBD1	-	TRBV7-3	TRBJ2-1	CASSSRLTGNNEQFF	TGTGCCAGCAGCTCCCGACTGACAGGGAACAATGAGCAGTTCTTC
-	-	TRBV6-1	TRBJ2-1	CASSDGGAGRNEQFF	TGTGCCAGCAGTGATGGAGGGGCGGGTAGGAATGAGCAGTTCTTC
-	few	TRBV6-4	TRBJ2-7	CASSPPWGSYEQYF	TGTGCCAGCAGTCCCCCATGGGGCTCCTACGAGCAGTACTTC